The rows below give T cell receptor beta chains drawn from one sample of a study of Graves' ophthalmopathy and Graves' hyperthyroidism. TCRdb reprocessed the multiplex PCR reads with MiXCR, giving one entry per CDR3 protein. The sample shows 400,000 or so distinct CDR3 sequences, about 15% of them seen only once. Sequences were obtained from peripheral blood. Every receptor here comes from an adult woman with stable Graves' hyperthyroidism. Each CDR3 is given with its conserved first and last residue. The D gene is left open where the match is weak. Clone size is given for some rows only: seen once, a few or many times, or a class if the clone is expanded.

d_gene	v_gene	abundance	j_gene	CDR3nt	CDR3aa
TRBD1	TRBV27	many	TRBJ2-2	TGTGCCAGCAGTTTAAGGGTGACAGGGGCTCTGGGTACCGGGGAGCTGTTTTTT	CASSLRVTGALGTGELFF
-	TRBV28	many	TRBJ2-7	TGTGCCAGCAGCCCCCTCCCCAACGAGCAGTACTTC	CASSPLPNEQYF
TRBD1	TRBV6-2/TRBV6-3	many	TRBJ1-1	TGTGCCAGCAGTTCCCCGGGACAGGTGAACACTGAAGCTTTCTTT	CASSSPGQVNTEAFF
-	TRBV14	many	TRBJ2-7	TGTGCCAGCAGCCAAGTGCGTATGTCGGGGGGCACCTACGAGCAGTACTTC	CASSQVRMSGGTYEQYF
-	TRBV29-1	many	TRBJ2-5	TGCAGCGTTGAAGTCCGGGTTTGGGAGACCCAGTACTTC	CSVEVRVWETQYF
-	TRBV29-1	many	TRBJ2-2	TGCAGCGTAGAAAAAGCAGGGGACACCGGGGAGCTGTTTTTT	CSVEKAGDTGELFF
TRBD2	TRBV7-9	many	TRBJ2-6	TGTGCCAGCAGCTTAGTGCTAGCGGGAAGGAGAGGGGCCAACGTCCTGACTTTC	CASSLVLAGRRGANVLTF
-	TRBV2	-	TRBJ1-6	TGTGCCAGCAGCAGGCAGACTAATTCACCCCTCCACTTT	CASSRQTNSPLHF
-	TRBV28	many	TRBJ2-3	TGTGCCAGCAGTTTTTTAGCGTCTAGCACAGATACGCAGTATTTT	CASSFLASSTDTQYF
TRBD1	TRBV10-3	many	TRBJ2-7	TGTGCCATCAGTGAGTCGATCAGGGACAGCCAGGGGGCTAGCTCCTACGAGCAGTACTTC	CAISESIRDSQGASSYEQYF
-	TRBV28	-	TRBJ2-1	TGTGCCAGCAGACCCCCGATTTTGCTAGCGCGCCCTAGGGGGCAGTTCTTC	CASRPPILLARPRGQFF
TRBD2	TRBV7-3	many	TRBJ2-5	TGTGCCAGCAGCGCCACCGGGACTAGTAAAGAGACCCAGTACTTC	CASSATGTSKETQYF
-	TRBV10-1	-	TRBJ2-2	TGCGCCACCGGGACTTCGAACACCGGGGAGCTGTTTTTT	CATGTSNTGELFF
TRBD1	TRBV7-3	many	TRBJ2-2	TGTGCCAGCAGCTTACAGCCGGCCGGGACAGGGACCGAAAACACCGGGGAGCTGTTTTTT	CASSLQPAGTGTENTGELFF
TRBD2	TRBV25-1	-	TRBJ2-1	TGTGCCAGCAGTGAACCTACTAGCGGAGTTTACTATGAGCAGTTCTTC	CASSEPTSGVYYEQFF
-	TRBV15	many	TRBJ2-7	TGTGCCACCAGCAAAAGGGGCAGCTCCTACGAGCAGTACTTC	CATSKRGSSYEQYF
TRBD2	TRBV2	-	TRBJ2-1	TGTGCCAGAGGTCGCGGACTAGGTGGTGCCTACAATGAGCAGTTCTTC	CARGRGLGGAYNEQFF
-	TRBV6-1	-	TRBJ2-5	TGTGCCAGCACTCTCAGCGAGACCCAGTACTTC	CASTLSETQYF
-	TRBV5-1	many	TRBJ1-3	TGCGCCAGCAGCAACCGGACAGCATCCTCTGGAAACACCATATATTTT	CASSNRTASSGNTIYF
TRBD1	TRBV12-3/TRBV12-4	many	TRBJ1-1	TGTGCCAGCAGTCCCAACACAGGGGCGTTCACTGAAGCTTTCTTT	CASSPNTGAFTEAFF
-	TRBV29-1	many	TRBJ1-2	TGCAGCGTTGAAGGGTCAGGATCGAACTATGGCTACACCTTC	CSVEGSGSNYGYTF
-	TRBV6-2/TRBV6-3	few	TRBJ2-7	TGTGCCAGCCGCGACCTGTCCTCTGGCGATCAGTACTTC	CASRDLSSGDQYF
-	TRBV20-1	few	TRBJ2-7	TGCACCGGTAGGGCTTCCCACGAGCTGTACTTC	CTGRASHELYF
TRBD1	TRBV30	many	TRBJ1-2	TGTGCCTGGAGTACCCCAGGGGGGTACTATGGCTACACCTTC	CAWSTPGGYYGYTF
-	TRBV20-1	few	TRBJ2-7	TGCAGTGCTATAGGCTTCTCCTACGAGCAGTACTTC	CSAIGFSYEQYF
-	TRBV12-5	-	TRBJ2-5	TGTGCTAGTGGTTTGGGACAACCGTGGCGGGAGACCCAGTACTTC	CASGLGQPWRETQYF
TRBD1	TRBV6-1	-	TRBJ2-3	TGTGCCAGCAGTCGACAGGGGGCGGACACAGATACGCAGTATTTT	CASSRQGADTDTQYF
-	TRBV11-2	-	TRBJ1-1	TGTGCCAGCAGTCAGAGATTAGGGGTAGGAATCGGGAGGAACACTGAAGCTTTCTTT	CASSQRLGVGIGRNTEAFF
TRBD2	TRBV7-2	many	TRBJ2-2	TGTGCCAGCAGCTTTAGCGGGAGTCGAACCGGGGAGCTGTTTTTT	CASSFSGSRTGELFF
-	TRBV20-1	many	TRBJ1-5	TGCAGTGCTAGAGGAGATAGCAATCAGCCCCAGCATTTT	CSARGDSNQPQHF
TRBD2	TRBV5-1	many	TRBJ2-7	TGCGCCAGCAGCTTGGTTAGCGGGACCCCCTACGAGCAGTACTTC	CASSLVSGTPYEQYF
TRBD1	TRBV5-1	many	TRBJ2-7	TGCGCCAGCAGCTTGGATTGGACAGGGGGCTACGAGCAGTACTTC	CASSLDWTGGYEQYF
-	TRBV6-5	many	TRBJ2-2	TGTGCCAGCAGTTACTTTCTCGAGGATACGGACACCGGGGAGCTGTTTTTT	CASSYFLEDTDTGELFF
TRBD2	TRBV28	many	TRBJ2-7	TGTGCCAGCAGTGACCGGACTAGCGGCCTTGGTGAGCAGTACTTC	CASSDRTSGLGEQYF
-	TRBV7-2	many	TRBJ2-5	TGTGCCAGCAGCGAGGGCCAAGAGACCCAGTACTTC	CASSEGQETQYF
TRBD2	TRBV20-1	many	TRBJ2-7	TGCAGTGCTAATACGGGCGGGGGTTTGAGGTACGAGCAGTACTTC	CSANTGGGLRYEQYF